Here is one TCR beta chain with its context. Its antigen is not known. Sequence at one end of the junction differs from germline and may be a read error. Germline loops: CDR1 SGHTA, CDR2 FQGTGA. There are 14 residues in the CDR3. This entry belongs to a study of cytomegalovirus exposure and HLA in healthy donors. Study-level background: Both the 120 validation repertoires and the 550 to 750 first-cohort repertoires used the same platform, as reported by a later analysis.

TCRdb's table, derived via immunoSEQ multiplex PCR, lists solely in-frame clones and lacks some. The sample consists of approximately 300,000 clones, about 85% of them appearing once. Study-level points and caveats: According to a subsequent analysis, TCR clusters from the first cohort were inclined to appear together in the 100 to 150 validation repertoires. The study designated over 150 TCR beta chains cytomegalovirus-associated. Per published reports, the classifier diagnosed cytomegalovirus status with high specificity and sensitivity.

The sequence derives from a woman younger than 45 in good health and CMV-seropositive. The specimen was PBMCs. This chain links TRBV7-3 with TRBJ1-6; 8 nucleotides agree with TRBD1. The CDR3 sequence: CASSVTGGVSPLHF. The CDR3 region has the DNA TGTGCCAGCAGCGTAACAGGGGGAGTTTCACCCCTCCACTTT.